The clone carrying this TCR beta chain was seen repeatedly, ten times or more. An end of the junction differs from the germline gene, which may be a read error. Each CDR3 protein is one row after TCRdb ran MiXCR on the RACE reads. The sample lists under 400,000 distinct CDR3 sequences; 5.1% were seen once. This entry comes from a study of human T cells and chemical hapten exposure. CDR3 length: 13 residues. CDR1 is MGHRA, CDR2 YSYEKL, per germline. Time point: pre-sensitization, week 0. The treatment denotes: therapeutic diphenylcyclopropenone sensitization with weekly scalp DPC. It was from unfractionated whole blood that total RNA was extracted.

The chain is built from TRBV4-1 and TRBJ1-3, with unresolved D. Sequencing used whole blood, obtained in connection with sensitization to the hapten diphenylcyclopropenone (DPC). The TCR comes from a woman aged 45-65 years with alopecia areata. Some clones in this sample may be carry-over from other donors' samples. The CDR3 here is CASSQLSGNTIYF. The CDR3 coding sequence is TGTGCCAGCAGCCAACTCTCTGGAAACACCATATATTTT.